This note documents a single T cell receptor beta chain sequence. The antigen is not known. This sample is drawn from a study of Ad26.COV2.S vaccination and SARS-CoV-2 variants. Notes on the study in general: Measures of TCR breadth and depth may have fallen short of total T cell responses. Ad26.COV2.S recipients had broader spike-specific TCRs (P = 0.0014).

Treatment specified: around 19 received Ad26.COV2.S at low or high dose, single or two shots; about five received placebo; per-sample allocation not given. Sampling was done on day 63 after the first vaccine or placebo injection. Produced via immunoSEQ multiplex PCR; TCRdb's table is partial and in-frame only. Of about 350,000 clones in the sample, roughly 90% were seen once. Trimming stripped 2 bases from V and 5 bases from J, with 19 bases between. Per germline, CDR1 MGHRA and CDR2 YSYEKL. The length of the CDR3 is 16 residues. Material: peripheral blood, obtained in a trial of Ad26.COV2.S vaccine versus placebo. This TCR derives from a person aged 18-60 years who received the Ad26.COV2.S COVID-19 vaccine or a placebo. This chain connects TRBV4-1 to TRBJ2-7; D is perhaps TRBD1 (6 bases). DNA for the CDR3: TGCGCCAGCAGCCAAAGACAGGCCCGTGTGGGCGACGAGCAGTACTTC. Protein product: CASSQRQARVGDEQYF.